This T cell receptor (beta chain) was obtained from a study of sequential checkpoint blockade in melanoma. V lost 2 bases to trimming and J lost 4 bases; unmatched junction nucleotides: 6. The CDR3 totals 14 residues. Germline loops: CDR1 SGDLS, CDR2 YYNGEE. Treatment specified: randomized to nivolumab then ipilimumab (arm A) or the reverse (arm B). From thawed PBMCs, live CD3+CD8+ cells negative for CD19 and CD56 were sorted. Profiled with immunoSEQ multiplex PCR; TCRdb holds only in-frame clones, not every one. The table records over 15,000 clones, 60% to 80% of them present only once. This clone was counted between two and nine times.

The specimen was CD8+ T cells sorted from blood (inferred from file names), collected from a patient given nivolumab and ipilimumab in sequence. V gene TRBV9 combines with J gene TRBJ2-7; 7 bases map to TRBD1. The sequence derives from a human donor with melanoma. The CDR3 loop is CASSVGTEGYEQYF. For the CDR3, the DNA is TGTGCCAGCAGCGTCGGGACAGAGGGGTACGAGCAGTACTTC.